In this sample, the clone carrying this T cell receptor beta chain turned up once. Its antigen is currently unknown. The data stem from a study of T cells in localized non-small cell lung cancer. Study-wide results and limits: Longer overall survival was associated with a higher density of T cells in the blood.

Produced via immunoSEQ multiplex PCR; TCRdb's table is partial and in-frame only. The sample includes some 52,000 clones, roughly 88% seen only once; the top ten take approximately 20%. The specimen comprised peripheral blood, sampled before any cancer treatment. This clonotype was obtained from a male donor older than 55 with stage III squamous cell lung carcinoma.

The CDR3, as DNA: TGTGCCAGCTTTGAGCAGAGAGTCGCCGGGGAGCTGTTTTTT. This translates into CASFEQRVAGELFF. This chain links TRBV2 with TRBJ2-2; no clear D gene. The length of the CDR3 is 14 residues. V lost 8 bases to trimming and J lost 6 bases, with 16 bases between them. Looked up from germline, CDR1 is SNHLY and CDR2 is FYNNEI.